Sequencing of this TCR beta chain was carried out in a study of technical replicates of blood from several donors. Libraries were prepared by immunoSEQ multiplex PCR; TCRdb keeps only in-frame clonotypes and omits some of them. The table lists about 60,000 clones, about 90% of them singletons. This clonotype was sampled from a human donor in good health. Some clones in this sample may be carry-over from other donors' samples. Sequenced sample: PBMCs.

As DNA, the CDR3 is TGTGCCACCTCTCACACCGGGGAGCTGTTTTTT. This gives the protein CATSHTGELFF. The V call is TRBV15, the J call TRBJ2-2; the D is unclear. Germline V lookup: CDR1 LNHNV, CDR2 YYDKDF (reference sequence). This CDR3 is 11 amino acids long. V lost 8 bases to trimming and J lost 3 bases, with 4 bases between them.